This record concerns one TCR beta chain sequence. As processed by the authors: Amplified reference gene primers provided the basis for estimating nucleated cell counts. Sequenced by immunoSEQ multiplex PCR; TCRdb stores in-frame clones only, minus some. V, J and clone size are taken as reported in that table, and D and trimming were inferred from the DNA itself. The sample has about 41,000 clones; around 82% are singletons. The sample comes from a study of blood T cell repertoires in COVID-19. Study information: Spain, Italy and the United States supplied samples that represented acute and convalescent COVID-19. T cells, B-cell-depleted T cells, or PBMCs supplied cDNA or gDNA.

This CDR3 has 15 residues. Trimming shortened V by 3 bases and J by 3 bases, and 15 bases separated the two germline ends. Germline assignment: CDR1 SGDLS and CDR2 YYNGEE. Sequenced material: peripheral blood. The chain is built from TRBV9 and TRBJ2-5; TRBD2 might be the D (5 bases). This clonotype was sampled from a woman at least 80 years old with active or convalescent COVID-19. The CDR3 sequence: CASSGNPGRKETQYF. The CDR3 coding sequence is TGTGCCAGCAGCGGAAATCCGGGAAGAAAAGAGACCCAGTACTTC.